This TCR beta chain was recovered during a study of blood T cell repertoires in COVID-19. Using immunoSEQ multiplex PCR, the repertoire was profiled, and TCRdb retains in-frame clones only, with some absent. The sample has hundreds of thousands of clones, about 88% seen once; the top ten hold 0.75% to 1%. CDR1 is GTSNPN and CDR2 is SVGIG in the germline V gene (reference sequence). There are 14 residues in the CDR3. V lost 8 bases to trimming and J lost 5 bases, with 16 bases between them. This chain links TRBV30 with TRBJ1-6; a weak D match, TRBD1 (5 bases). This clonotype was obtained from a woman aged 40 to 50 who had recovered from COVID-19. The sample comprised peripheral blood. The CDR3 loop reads CARPWAGHNSPLHF. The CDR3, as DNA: TGTGCCCGCCCCTGGGCAGGGCATAATTCACCCCTCCACTTT.